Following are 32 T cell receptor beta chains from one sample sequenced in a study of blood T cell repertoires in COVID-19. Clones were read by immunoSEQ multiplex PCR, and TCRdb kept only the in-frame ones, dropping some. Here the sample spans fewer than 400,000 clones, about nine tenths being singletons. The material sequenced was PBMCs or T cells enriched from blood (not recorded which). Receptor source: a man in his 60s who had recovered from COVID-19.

The CDR3 loop reads CASSVDRGSGEKLFF. CDR3 DNA sequence: TGTGCCAGCAGCGTAGACAGGGGCTCTGGTGAAAAACTGTTTTTT. The rearrangement joins TRBV9 to TRBJ1-4; 7 positions match TRBD1. This CDR3 region has 15 residues. The J segment lost 7 bases and the V segment lost 0 bases, leaving 6 bases of the junction unmatched. The V gene's germline CDR1 is SGDLS and CDR2 YYNGEE.

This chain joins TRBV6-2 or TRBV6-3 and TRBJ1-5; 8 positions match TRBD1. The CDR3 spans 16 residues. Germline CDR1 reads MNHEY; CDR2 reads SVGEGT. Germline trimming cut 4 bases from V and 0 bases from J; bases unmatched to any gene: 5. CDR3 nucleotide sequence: TGTGCCAGCAGTTGGGCAGGGGGCTTTAGCAATCAGCCCCAGCATTTT. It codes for CASSWAGGFSNQPQHF.

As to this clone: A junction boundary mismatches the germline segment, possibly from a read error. As DNA, the CDR3 is TGTGCCACCAGCTGGACTAGCGGATCTAGCACAGATACGCAGTTTTTT. Its protein is CATSWTSGSSTDTQFF. V usage is TRBV15 and J usage is TRBJ2-3; the match to TRBD2 covers 10 bases. CDR3 size: 16 residues. CDR1 is LNHNV, CDR2 YYDKDF, per germline (reference sequence).

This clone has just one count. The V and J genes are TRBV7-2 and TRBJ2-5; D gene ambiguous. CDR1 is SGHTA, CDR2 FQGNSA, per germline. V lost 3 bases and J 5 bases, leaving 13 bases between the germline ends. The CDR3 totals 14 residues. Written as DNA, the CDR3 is TGTGCCAGCAGCTTCCGGTCCGGAGAGGAGACCCAGTACTTC. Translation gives CASSFRSGEETQYF.

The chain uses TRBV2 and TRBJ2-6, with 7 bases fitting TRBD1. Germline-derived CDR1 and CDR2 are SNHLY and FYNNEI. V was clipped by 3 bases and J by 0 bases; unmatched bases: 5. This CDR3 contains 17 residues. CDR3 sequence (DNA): TGTGCCAGCAGTGAGTACAGGGGCGGCTCTGGGGCCAACGTCCTGACTTTC. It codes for CASSEYRGGSGANVLTF.

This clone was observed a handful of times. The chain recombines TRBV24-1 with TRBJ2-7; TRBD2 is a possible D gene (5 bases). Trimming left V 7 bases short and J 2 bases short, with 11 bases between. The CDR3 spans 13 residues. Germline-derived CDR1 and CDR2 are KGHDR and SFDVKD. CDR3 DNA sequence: TGTGCCACCAGCCGCTCCGGGACCTACGAGCAGTACTTC. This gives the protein CATSRSGTYEQYF.

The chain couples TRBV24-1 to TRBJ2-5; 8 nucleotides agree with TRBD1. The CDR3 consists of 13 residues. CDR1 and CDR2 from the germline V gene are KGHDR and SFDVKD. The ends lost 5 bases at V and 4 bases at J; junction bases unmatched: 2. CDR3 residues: CATSGTGGETQYF. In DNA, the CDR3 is TGTGCCACCAGTGGAACAGGGGGAGAGACCCAGTACTTC.

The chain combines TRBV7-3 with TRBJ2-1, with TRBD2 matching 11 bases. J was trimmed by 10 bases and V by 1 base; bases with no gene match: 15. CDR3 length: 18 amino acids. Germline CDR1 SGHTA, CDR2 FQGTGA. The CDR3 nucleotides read TGTGCCAGCAGCTTAAGCCTGGGTAGCGGGAGGGTTTGGGAGGAGCAGTTCTTC. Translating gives CASSLSLGSGRVWEEQFF. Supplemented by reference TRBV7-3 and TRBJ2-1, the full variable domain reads GAGVSQTPSNKVTEKGKYVELRCDPISGHTALYWYRQSLGQGPEFLIYFQGTGAADDSGLPNDRFFAVRPEGSVSTLKIQRTERGDSAVYLCASSLSLGSGRVWEEQFFGPGTRLTVL.

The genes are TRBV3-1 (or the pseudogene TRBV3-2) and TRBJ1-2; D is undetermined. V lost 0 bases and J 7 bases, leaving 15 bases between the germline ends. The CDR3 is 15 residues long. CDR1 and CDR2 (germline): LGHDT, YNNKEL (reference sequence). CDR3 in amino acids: CASSQDISVSVGYTF. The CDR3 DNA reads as TGTGCCAGCAGCCAAGATATCTCGGTGTCGGTTGGCTACACCTTC.

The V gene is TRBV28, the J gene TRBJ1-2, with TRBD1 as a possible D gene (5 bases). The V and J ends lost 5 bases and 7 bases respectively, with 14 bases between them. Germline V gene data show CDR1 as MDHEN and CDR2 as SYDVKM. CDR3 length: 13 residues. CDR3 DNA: TGTGCCAGCAGTCGAGGGGCGGGGTCTGGCTACACCTTC. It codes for CASSRGAGSGYTF.

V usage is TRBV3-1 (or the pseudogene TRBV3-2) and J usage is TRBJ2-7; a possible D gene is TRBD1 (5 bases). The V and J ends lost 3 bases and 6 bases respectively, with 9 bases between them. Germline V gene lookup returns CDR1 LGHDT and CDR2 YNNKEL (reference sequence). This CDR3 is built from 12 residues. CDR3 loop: CASSQVGAEQYF. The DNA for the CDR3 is TGTGCCAGCAGCCAGGTTGGGGCCGAGCAGTACTTC.

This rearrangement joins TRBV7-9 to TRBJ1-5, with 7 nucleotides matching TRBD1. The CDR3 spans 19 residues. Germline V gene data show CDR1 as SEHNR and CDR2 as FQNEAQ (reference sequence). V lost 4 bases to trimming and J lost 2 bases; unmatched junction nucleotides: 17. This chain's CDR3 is CASSSYLSAGGEGNQPQHF. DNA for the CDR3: TGTGCCAGCAGCTCCTATTTGTCCGCAGGGGGAGAAGGCAATCAGCCCCAGCATTTT.

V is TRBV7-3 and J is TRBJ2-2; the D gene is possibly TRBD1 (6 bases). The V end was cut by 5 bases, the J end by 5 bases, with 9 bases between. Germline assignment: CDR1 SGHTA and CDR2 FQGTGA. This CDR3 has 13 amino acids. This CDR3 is CASSPDRTGELFF. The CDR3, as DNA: TGTGCCAGCAGCCCGGACAGAACCGGGGAGCTGTTTTTT.

In DNA form, the CDR3 reads TGCAGCGTTGAAGATCTGGGGACAGGGGGCCATGAGCAGTTCTTC. Protein: CSVEDLGTGGHEQFF. J is TRBJ2-1 and V is TRBV29-1; 12 bases are a match to TRBD1. V dropped 0 bases and J dropped 8; count of bases not matched to a gene: 5. CDR1 and CDR2 (germline): SQVTM, ANQGSEA. The CDR3 is made up of 15 amino acids.

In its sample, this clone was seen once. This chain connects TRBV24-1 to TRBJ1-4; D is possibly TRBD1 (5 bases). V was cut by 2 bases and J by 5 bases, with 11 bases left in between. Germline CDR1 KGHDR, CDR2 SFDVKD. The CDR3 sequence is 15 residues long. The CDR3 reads CATSDSRTRNEKLFF. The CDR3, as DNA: TGTGCCACCAGTGATTCTAGGACAAGGAATGAAAAACTGTTTTTT.

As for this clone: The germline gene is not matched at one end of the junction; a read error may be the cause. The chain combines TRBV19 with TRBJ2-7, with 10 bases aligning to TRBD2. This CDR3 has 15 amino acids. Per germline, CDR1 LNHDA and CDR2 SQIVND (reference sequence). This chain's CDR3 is CASSAPSGSSHEQYF. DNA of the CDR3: TGTGCCAGTAGTGCCCCTAGCGGGAGCTCCCACGAGCAGTACTTC.

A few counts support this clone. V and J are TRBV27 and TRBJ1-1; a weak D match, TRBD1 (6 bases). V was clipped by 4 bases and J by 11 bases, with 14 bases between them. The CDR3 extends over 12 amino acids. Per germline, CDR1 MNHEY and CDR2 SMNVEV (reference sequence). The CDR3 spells CASSSDRRKAFF. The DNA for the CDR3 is TGTGCCAGCAGTTCGGACAGACGGAAGGCTTTCTTT.

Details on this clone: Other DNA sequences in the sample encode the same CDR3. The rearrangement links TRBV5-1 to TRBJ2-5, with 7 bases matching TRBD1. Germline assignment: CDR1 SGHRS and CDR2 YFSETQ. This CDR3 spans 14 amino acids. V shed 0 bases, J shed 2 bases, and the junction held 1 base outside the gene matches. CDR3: CASSLGTGQETQYF. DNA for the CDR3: TGCGCCAGCAGCTTGGGGACAGGTCAAGAGACCCAGTACTTC.

Here the CDR3 reads CASSLNPSGRQGNEQFF. The CDR3 bases are TGTGCCAGCAGCTTAAACCCTAGCGGGCGACAGGGCAATGAGCAGTTCTTC. The V call is TRBV7-3, the J call TRBJ2-1; possible D gene TRBD2, 8 bases. CDR1 SGHTA and CDR2 FQGTGA come from the germline V gene. This CDR3 spans 17 amino acids. V was shortened by 1 base and J by 6 bases, with 19 bases between the two germline ends.

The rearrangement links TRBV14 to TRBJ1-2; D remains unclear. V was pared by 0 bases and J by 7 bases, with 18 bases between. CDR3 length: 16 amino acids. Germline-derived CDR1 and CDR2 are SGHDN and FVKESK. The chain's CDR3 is CASSQDKEEPMGGYTF. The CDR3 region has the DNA TGTGCCAGCAGCCAAGATAAGGAGGAACCTATGGGTGGCTACACCTTC.

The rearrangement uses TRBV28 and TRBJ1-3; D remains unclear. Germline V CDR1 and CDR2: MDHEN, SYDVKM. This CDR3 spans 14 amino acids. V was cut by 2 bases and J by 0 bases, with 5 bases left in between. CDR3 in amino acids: CASSLTGSGNTIYF. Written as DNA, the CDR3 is TGTGCCAGCAGTTTAACGGGCTCTGGAAACACCATATATTTT.

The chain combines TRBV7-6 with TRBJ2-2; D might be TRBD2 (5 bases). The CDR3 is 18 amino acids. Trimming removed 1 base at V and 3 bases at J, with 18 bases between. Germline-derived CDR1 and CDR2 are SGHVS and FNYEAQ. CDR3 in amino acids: CASSLVDVRSGHTGELFF. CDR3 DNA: TGTGCCAGCAGCTTAGTCGATGTGAGGAGCGGTCACACCGGGGAGCTGTTTTTT.

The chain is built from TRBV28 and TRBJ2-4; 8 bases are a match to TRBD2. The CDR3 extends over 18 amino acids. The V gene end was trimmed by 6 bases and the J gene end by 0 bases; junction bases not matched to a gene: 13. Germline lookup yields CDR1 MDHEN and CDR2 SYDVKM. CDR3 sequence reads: CASSSSTGGLQAKNIQYF. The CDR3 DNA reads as TGTGCCAGCAGCTCCTCAACGGGAGGGCTTCAAGCCAAAAACATTCAGTACTTC.

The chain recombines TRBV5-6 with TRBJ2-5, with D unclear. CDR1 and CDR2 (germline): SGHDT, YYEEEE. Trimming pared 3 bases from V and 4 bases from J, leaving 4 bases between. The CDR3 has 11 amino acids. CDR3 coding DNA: TGTGCCAGCAGCTACAGAGAGACCCAGTACTTC. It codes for CASSYRETQYF.

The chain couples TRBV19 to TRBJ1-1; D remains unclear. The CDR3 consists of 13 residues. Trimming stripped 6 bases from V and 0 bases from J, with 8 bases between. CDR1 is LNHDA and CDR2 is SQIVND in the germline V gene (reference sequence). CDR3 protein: CASSTVLNTEAFF. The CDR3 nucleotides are TGTGCCAGTAGCACAGTTCTGAACACTGAAGCTTTCTTT.

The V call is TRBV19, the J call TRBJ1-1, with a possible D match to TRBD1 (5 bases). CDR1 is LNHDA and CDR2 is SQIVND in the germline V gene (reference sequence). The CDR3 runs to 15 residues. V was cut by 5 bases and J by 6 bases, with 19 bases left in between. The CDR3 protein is CASSLLTAGRSEAFF. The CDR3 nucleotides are TGTGCCAGTAGTCTCTTGACAGCGGGTCGGTCTGAAGCTTTCTTT.

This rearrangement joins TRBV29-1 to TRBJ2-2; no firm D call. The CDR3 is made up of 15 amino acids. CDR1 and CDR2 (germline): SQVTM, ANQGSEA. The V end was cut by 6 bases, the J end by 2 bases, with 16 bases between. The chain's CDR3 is CSVLSRSQNTGELFF. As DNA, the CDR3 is TGCAGCGTCCTCTCCCGGAGTCAAAACACCGGGGAGCTGTTTTTT.

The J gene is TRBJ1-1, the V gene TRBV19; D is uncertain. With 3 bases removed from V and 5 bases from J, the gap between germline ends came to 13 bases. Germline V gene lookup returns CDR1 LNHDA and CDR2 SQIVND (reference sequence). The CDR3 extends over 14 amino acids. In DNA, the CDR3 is TGTGCCAGTAGTATCTCGGGTCTTCAGACTGAAGCTTTCTTT. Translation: CASSISGLQTEAFF.

The CDR3 loop is CASSLIETIYEQYF. CDR3 bases: TGTGCCAGCAGCTTGATTGAAACTATTTACGAGCAGTACTTC. The V gene is TRBV11-2, the J gene TRBJ2-7; D is uncertain. The V end lost 3 bases, the J end lost 4 bases, and 13 bases lay between the germline ends. Germline CDR1 and CDR2: SGHAT and FQNNGV. The CDR3 contains 14 residues.

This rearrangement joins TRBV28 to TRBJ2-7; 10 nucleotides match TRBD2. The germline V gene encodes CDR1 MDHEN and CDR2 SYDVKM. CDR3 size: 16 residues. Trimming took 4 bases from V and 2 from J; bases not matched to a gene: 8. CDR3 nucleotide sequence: TGTGCCAGCAGTTGGGCACTAGCGGGAAGGCCCTACGAGCAGTACTTC. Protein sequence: CASSWALAGRPYEQYF.

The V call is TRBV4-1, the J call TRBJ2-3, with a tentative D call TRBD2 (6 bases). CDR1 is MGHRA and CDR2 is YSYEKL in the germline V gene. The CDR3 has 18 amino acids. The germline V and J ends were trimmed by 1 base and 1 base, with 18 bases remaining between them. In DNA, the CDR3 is TGCGCCAGCAGCCAAGTCCCGTTCGGGACGGGAGGCACAGATACGCAGTATTTT. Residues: CASSQVPFGTGGTDTQYF.

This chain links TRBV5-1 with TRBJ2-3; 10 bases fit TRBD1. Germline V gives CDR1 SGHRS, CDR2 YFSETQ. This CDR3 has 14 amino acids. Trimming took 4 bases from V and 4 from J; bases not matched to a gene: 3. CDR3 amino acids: CASSPGQGSDTQYF. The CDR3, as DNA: TGCGCCAGCAGCCCGGGACAGGGGTCAGATACGCAGTATTTT.